These T cell receptor beta chains were read from a single sample in a study of cytomegalovirus exposure and HLA in healthy donors. Generated by immunoSEQ multiplex PCR, the TCRdb table keeps only in-frame clones and is missing some. The sample holds tens of thousands of clones, roughly nine tenths seen once. The source material was PBMCs. These TCRs come from a man aged 18 to 35 in good health and CMV-seronegative. The CDR3 runs from the conserved cysteine through the conserved F or W. A D gene is named only where the DNA matches it firmly. Part of the rows lack a size; the others show once, few, many or a class for expanded clones.

V	length	J	size	D	DNA	CDR3
TRBV6-5	13	TRBJ2-5	.	.	TGTGCCAGCAAGGTAGGAGGGAAAGAGACCCAGTACTTC	CASKVGGKETQYF
TRBV7-9	16	TRBJ1-4	.	.	TGTGCCAGCAGCTCTACGGTCGGGGTGTTGGGTGAAAAACTGTTTTTT	CASSSTVGVLGEKLFF
TRBV5-8	17	TRBJ2-5	medium-sized	TRBD2	TGTGCCAGCAGCCCCGGTCCGACACTAGCGGAACAAGAGACCCAGTACTTC	CASSPGPTLAEQETQYF
TRBV4-3	16	TRBJ2-2	once	.	TGCGCCAGCAGCCAGGGCTACGCCTTTGGAACCGGGGAGCTGTTTTTT	CASSQGYAFGTGELFF
TRBV28	12	TRBJ1-2	.	.	TGTGCCAGCGACGGGGTCAACTATGGCTACACCTTC	CASDGVNYGYTF
TRBV6-6	14	TRBJ1-5	.	.	TGTGCCTGCAACTACCCGGGGGGAAATCAGCCCCAGCATTTT	CACNYPGGNQPQHF
TRBV5-1	16	TRBJ2-7	.	TRBD2	TGCGCCAGCAGCTTGGAAGCGGGAGGGTCCAGTTACGAGCAGTACTTC	CASSLEAGGSSYEQYF
TRBV27	15	TRBJ2-1	medium-sized	TRBD2	TGTGCCAGCACCCCTGGGACTAGCGGGGGCAATGAGCAGTTCTTC	CASTPGTSGGNEQFF
TRBV2	13	TRBJ2-7	.	.	TGTGCCACCACCGGACAGAGCTCCTACGAGCAGTACTTC	CATTGQSSYEQYF
TRBV7-6	15	TRBJ2-1	.	.	TGTGCCAGCAGCCCTCTGGGGGAGGACTACAATGAGCAGTTCTTC	CASSPLGEDYNEQFF